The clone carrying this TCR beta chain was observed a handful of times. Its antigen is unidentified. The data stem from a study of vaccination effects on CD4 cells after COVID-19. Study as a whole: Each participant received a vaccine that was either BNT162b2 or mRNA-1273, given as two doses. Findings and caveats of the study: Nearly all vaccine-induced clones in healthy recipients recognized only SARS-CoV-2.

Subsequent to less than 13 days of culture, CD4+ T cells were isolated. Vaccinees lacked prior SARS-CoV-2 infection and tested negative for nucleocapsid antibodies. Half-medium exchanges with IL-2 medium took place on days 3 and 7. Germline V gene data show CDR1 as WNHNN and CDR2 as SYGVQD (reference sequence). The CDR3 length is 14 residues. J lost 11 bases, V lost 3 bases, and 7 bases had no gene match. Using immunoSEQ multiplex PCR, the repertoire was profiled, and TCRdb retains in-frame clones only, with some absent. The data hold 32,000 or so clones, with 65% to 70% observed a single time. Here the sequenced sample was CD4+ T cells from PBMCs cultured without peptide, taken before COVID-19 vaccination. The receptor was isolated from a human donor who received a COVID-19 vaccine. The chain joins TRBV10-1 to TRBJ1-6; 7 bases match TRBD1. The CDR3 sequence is CASSDGQEVAPLHF. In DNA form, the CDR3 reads TGCGCCAGCAGTGACGGACAGGAGGTCGCACCCCTCCACTTT.